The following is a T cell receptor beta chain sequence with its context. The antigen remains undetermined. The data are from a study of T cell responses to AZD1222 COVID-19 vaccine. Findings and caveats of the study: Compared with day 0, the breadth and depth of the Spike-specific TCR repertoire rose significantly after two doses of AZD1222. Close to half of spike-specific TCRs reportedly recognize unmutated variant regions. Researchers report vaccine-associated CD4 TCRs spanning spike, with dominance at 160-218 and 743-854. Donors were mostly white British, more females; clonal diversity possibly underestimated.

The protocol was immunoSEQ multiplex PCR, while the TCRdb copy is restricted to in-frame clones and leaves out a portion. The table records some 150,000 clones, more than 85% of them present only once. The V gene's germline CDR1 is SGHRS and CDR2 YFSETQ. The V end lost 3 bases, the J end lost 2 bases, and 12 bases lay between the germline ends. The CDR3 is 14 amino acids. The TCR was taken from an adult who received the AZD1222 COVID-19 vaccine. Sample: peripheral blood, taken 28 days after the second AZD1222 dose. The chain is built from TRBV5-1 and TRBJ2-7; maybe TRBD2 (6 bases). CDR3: CASSSGTGPYEQYF. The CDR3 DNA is TGCGCCAGCAGCTCCGGGACTGGTCCCTACGAGCAGTACTTC.